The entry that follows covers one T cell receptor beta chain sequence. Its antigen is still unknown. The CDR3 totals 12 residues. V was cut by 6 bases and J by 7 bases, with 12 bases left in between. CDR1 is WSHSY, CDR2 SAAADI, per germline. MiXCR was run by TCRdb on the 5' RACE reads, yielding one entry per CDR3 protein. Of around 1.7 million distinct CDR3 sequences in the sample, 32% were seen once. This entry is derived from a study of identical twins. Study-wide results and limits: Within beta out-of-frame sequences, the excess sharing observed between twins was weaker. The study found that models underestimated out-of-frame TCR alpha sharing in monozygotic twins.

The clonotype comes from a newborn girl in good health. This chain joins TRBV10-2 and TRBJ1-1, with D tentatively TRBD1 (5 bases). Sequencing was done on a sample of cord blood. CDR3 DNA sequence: TGCGCCAGCAGAGCGGGCAGGGTTGAAGCTTTCTTT. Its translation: CASRAGRVEAFF.